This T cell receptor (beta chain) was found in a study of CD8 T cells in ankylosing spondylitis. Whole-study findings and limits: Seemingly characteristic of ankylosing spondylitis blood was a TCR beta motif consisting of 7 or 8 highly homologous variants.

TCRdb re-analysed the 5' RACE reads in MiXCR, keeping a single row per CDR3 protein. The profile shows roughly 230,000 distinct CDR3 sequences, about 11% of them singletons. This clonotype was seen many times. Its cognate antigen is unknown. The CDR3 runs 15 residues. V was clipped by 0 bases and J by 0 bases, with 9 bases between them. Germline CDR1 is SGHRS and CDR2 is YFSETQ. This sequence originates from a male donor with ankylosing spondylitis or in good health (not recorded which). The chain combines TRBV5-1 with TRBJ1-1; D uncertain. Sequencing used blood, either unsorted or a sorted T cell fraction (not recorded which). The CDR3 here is CASSLGRKVNTEAFF. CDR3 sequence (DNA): TGCGCCAGCAGCTTGGGGAGAAAGGTGAACACTGAAGCTTTCTTT. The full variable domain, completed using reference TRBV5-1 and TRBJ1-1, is KAGVTQTPRYLIKTRGQQVTLSCSPISGHRSVSWYQQTPGQGLQFLFEYFSETQRNKGNFPGRFSGRQFSNSRSEMNVSTLELGDSALYLCASSLGRKVNTEAFFGQGTRLTVV.